This T cell receptor (beta chain) was captured by sequencing in a study of CD4 T cells in relation to SARS-CoV-2 and coronaviruses. Before the COVID-19 pandemic, during about 2011-2018, CD4+ T cells were taken from unexposed donors. After roughly 9 days of culture, CD4+ T cells were isolated. The CDR3 spans 15 residues. V was cut by 6 bases and J by 3 bases, with 18 bases left in between. The V gene's germline CDR1 is SGDLS and CDR2 YYNGEE. This table comes from immunoSEQ multiplex PCR, and its TCRdb copy is limited to in-frame clones, with some not included. The table lists 15,000 to 25,000 clones, around 80% of them singletons, with around a quarter in the top ten. As to this clone: Its antigen is still unknown.

The receptor was derived from a human donor in good health. The specimen sequenced was CD4+ T cells from PBMCs, cultured in vitro. The rearrangement links TRBV9 to TRBJ1-1; D gene uncertain. The CDR3: CASKSSDLSDTEAFF. DNA of the CDR3: TGTGCCAGCAAAAGTTCGGACTTAAGTGACACTGAAGCTTTCTTT.